These 15 T cell receptor beta chains were sequenced from one sample in a study of T cell responses to AZD1222 COVID-19 vaccine. Generated by immunoSEQ multiplex PCR, the TCRdb table keeps only in-frame clones and is missing some. In the table there are 120,000 to 150,000 clones, roughly four fifths of which are singletons. The material sequenced was peripheral blood, taken on day 0 of MenACWY control vaccination. Source of these receptors: an adult in good health.

This clone was seen just once. This chain uses TRBV12-3 or TRBV12-4 with TRBJ1-2, with D possibly matching TRBD1 (5 bases). This CDR3 has 13 residues. The V and J ends lost 6 bases and 1 base respectively, with 9 bases between them. CDR3 bases: TGTGCCAGCAGCCCTGACAGTAACTATGGCTACACCTTC. Its protein is CASSPDSNYGYTF.

The rearrangement uses TRBV6-1 and TRBJ1-2; D is ambiguous. The germline V and J ends were trimmed by 2 bases and 3 bases, with 7 bases remaining between them. The CDR3 consists of 13 residues. Germline CDR1 is MNHNS and CDR2 is SASEGT. The CDR3 bases are TGTGCCAGCAGTGAAAGTTGGGACTATGGCTACACCTTC. Translated: CASSESWDYGYTF.

This clone occurred a few times. This chain links TRBV7-9 with TRBJ2-7; 7 bases fit TRBD1. The J segment lost 5 bases and the V segment lost 3 bases, leaving 1 base of the junction unmatched. CDR1 is SEHNR, CDR2 FQNEAQ, per germline (reference sequence). This CDR3 has 12 residues. The CDR3 loop reads CASSLTGNEQYF. DNA of the CDR3: TGTGCCAGCAGCTTGACAGGGAACGAGCAGTACTTC.

The chain joins TRBV4-1 to TRBJ2-7, with 10 bases aligning to TRBD1. Germline V gene data show CDR1 as MGHRA and CDR2 as YSYEKL. This CDR3 is built from 14 residues. The V gene end was trimmed by 3 bases and the J gene end by 3 bases; junction bases not matched to a gene: 2. The CDR3 reads CASSQGQGNYEQYF. Written as DNA, the CDR3 is TGCGCCAGCAGCCAGGGACAGGGGAACTACGAGCAGTACTTC.

The V call is TRBV7-3, the J call TRBJ2-1; TRBD2 might be the D (5 bases). CDR3 length: 15 residues. V lost 5 bases to trimming and J lost 0 bases, with 11 bases between them. CDR1 and CDR2 from the germline V gene are SGHTA and FQGTGA. CDR3 DNA: TGTGCCAGCAGCCCTAGCTCCAGCTCCTACAATGAGCAGTTCTTC. It yields the protein CASSPSSSSYNEQFF.

CDR3 coding DNA: TGTGCCAGCAGCCAAGTGCGGGAGCAGTTCTTC. Translated, it gives CASSQVREQFF. This sequence joins TRBV14 and TRBJ2-1; unclear D gene. Germline CDR1 is SGHDN and CDR2 is FVKESK. The CDR3 is made up of 11 amino acids. The ends were cut back, 1 base at V and 10 bases at J, with 5 bases in the middle.

The rearrangement uses TRBV6-5 and TRBJ2-2; tentative D call: TRBD2 (6 bases). The V end lost 0 bases, the J end lost 3 bases, and 11 bases lay between the germline ends. Germline V gives CDR1 MNHEY, CDR2 SVGAGI. The CDR3 sequence is 16 residues long. CDR3 loop: CASSYSGRIDTGELFF. In DNA form, the CDR3 reads TGTGCCAGCAGTTACTCAGGGAGGATCGACACCGGGGAGCTGTTTTTT.

The chain employs TRBV18 and TRBJ2-2; no definite D call. V lost 3 bases and J lost 4, with 9 bases in between. Germline V lookup: CDR1 KGHSH, CDR2 LQKENI. There are 14 residues in the CDR3. CDR3 nucleotides: TGTGCCAGCTCACCGGCACAGTTCACCGGGGAGCTGTTTTTT. It translates to CASSPAQFTGELFF.

The chain carries TRBV4-1 and TRBJ1-1; unclear D gene. Germline V CDR1 and CDR2: MGHRA, YSYEKL. With 2 bases removed from V and 1 base from J, the gap between germline ends came to 11 bases. CDR3 length: 15 residues. CDR3 nucleotides: TGCGCCAGCAGCCAAATCCCGGACGCGAACACTGAAGCTTTCTTT. It codes for CASSQIPDANTEAFF.

This chain joins TRBV5-4 and TRBJ2-2; D call uncertain. The CDR3 spans 14 residues. Looked up from germline, CDR1 is SGHNT and CDR2 is YYREEE (reference sequence). V was pared by 3 bases and J by 3 bases, with 9 bases between. The CDR3 coding sequence is TGTGCCAGCAGCTGGACCTCTGACACCGGGGAGCTGTTTTTT. Protein: CASSWTSDTGELFF.

The chain links TRBV5-1 to TRBJ2-5; 9 bases agree with TRBD2. Germline V gives CDR1 SGHRS, CDR2 YFSETQ. The length of the CDR3 is 16 residues. V lost 0 bases and J lost 1; bases outside the gene matches: 4. The CDR3 here is CASSLGSGGIQETQYF. The CDR3 bases are TGCGCCAGCAGCTTGGGGAGCGGGGGGATCCAAGAGACCCAGTACTTC.

The rearrangement uses TRBV7-8 and TRBJ2-5; 7 bases are shared with TRBD1. CDR3 length: 19 residues. Looked up from germline, CDR1 is SGHVS and CDR2 is FQNEAQ. The V and J ends lost 5 bases and 5 bases, in that order; junction bases with no gene match: 23. CDR3 DNA: TGTGCCAGCAGCCGTACCCCCTCAGACAGGGCGCCTCGAGGGGAGACCCAGTACTTC. It codes for CASSRTPSDRAPRGETQYF. Drawing the rest from reference TRBV7-8 and TRBJ2-5, the complete variable domain is GAGVSQSPRYKVAKRGQDVALRCDPISGHVSLFWYQQALGQGPEFLTYFQNEAQLDKSGLPSDRFFAERPEGSVSTLKIQRTQQEDSAVYLCASSRTPSDRAPRGETQYFGPGTRLLVL.

This clone appeared a few times. Written as DNA, the CDR3 is TGCAGCGTTGATCCCCAACAAGAGACCCAGTACTTC. It translates to CSVDPQQETQYF. This chain uses TRBV29-1 with TRBJ2-5; D unresolved. Trimming took off 3 bases at V and 2 bases at J, with 7 bases between the two ends. Germline CDR1 reads SQVTM; CDR2 reads ANQGSEA. This CDR3 has 12 residues.

This chain uses TRBV6-5 with TRBJ2-5, with 11 bases identical to TRBD1. The V segment lost 8 bases and the J segment 6 bases; nucleotides outside the gene matches: 2. Germline assignment: CDR1 MNHEY and CDR2 SVGAGI. The CDR3 runs to 12 residues. The CDR3 region has the DNA TGTGCCAGCGGACAGGGGGCGAAGACCCAGTACTTC. Amino acids: CASGQGAKTQYF.

The J gene is TRBJ1-1, the V gene TRBV11-2; no definite D call. In germline, CDR1 is SGHAT, CDR2 FQNNGV. This CDR3 is built from 12 residues. V gave up 0 bases and J gave up 6 bases, with 5 bases separating them. The CDR3 protein is CASSLDGPEAFF. Written as DNA, the CDR3 is TGTGCCAGCAGCTTAGACGGTCCTGAAGCTTTCTTT.